The clone carrying this T cell receptor (beta chain) is a singleton in its sample. It was during active infection that Seattle patients were enrolled and then longitudinally followed. This CDR3 is built from 15 residues. The germline gives CDR1 SGHKS, CDR2 YYEKEE (reference sequence). Trimming cost V 1 base and J 8 bases; bases outside gene matches: 3. The sample is drawn from a study of blood T cell repertoires in COVID-19. For the study at large: Donors in the United States, Italy and Spain gave samples during acute or convalescent COVID-19. T cells, B-cell-depleted T cells, or PBMCs provided the cDNA or gDNA that served as material.

In the original processing: Reference gene primer amplification in the assay estimated nucleated cell counts. TCRdb's table, derived via immunoSEQ multiplex PCR, lists solely in-frame clones and lacks some. D and trimming were read from the DNA, whereas the V and J calls and clone size are those reported in that table. The data show more than 60,000 clones, with under 85% seen just once and about an eighth held by the top ten. The source is a man in his fifties or sixties with COVID-19, enrolled during active disease. V gene TRBV5-5 combines with J gene TRBJ2-2, with TRBD1 matching over 12 bases. The specimen sequenced was peripheral blood. The CDR3 DNA sequence: TGTGCCAGCAGCTTGTGGGGACAGGGGGCAGGGGAGCTGTTTTTT. Residues: CASSLWGQGAGELFF.